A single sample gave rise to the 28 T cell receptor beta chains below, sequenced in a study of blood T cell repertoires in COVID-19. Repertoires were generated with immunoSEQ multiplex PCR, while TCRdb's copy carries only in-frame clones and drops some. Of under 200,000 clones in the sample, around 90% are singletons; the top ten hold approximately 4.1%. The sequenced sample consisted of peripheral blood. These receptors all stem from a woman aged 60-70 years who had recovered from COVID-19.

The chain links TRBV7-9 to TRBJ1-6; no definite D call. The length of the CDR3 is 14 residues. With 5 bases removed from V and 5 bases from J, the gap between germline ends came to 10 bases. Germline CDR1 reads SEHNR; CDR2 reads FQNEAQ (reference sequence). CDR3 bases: TGTGCCAGCAGCCGCGGGATACATAATTCACCCCTCCACTTT. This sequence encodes CASSRGIHNSPLHF. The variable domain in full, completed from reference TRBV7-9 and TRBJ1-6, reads DTGVSQNPRHKITKRGQNVTFRCDPISEHNRLYWYRQTLGQGPEFLTYFQNEAQLEKSRLLSDRFSAERPKGSFSTLEIQRTEQGDSAMYLCASSRGIHNSPLHFGNGTRLTVT.

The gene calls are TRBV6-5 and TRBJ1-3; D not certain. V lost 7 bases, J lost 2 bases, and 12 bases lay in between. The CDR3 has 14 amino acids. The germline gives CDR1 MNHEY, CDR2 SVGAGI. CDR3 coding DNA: TGTGCCAGCACCGATTCGGTCGCTGGAAACACCATATATTTT. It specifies CASTDSVAGNTIYF.

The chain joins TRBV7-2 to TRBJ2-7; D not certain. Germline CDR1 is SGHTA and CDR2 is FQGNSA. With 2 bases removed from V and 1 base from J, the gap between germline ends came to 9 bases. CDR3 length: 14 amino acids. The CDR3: CASSLYLASYEQYF. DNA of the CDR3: TGTGCCAGCAGCTTATATTTAGCTTCCTACGAGCAGTACTTC.

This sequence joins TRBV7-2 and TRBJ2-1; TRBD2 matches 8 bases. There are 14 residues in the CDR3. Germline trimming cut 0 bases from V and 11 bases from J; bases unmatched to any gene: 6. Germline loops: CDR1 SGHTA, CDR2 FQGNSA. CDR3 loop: CASSLATGGGKQFF. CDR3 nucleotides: TGTGCCAGCAGCTTAGCCACAGGCGGGGGGAAGCAGTTCTTC.

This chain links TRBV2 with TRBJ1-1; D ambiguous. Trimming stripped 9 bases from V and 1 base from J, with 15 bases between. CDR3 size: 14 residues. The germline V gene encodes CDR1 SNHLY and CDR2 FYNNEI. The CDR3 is CASRTVNANTEAFF. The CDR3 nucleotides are TGTGCCAGTCGGACTGTAAATGCGAACACTGAAGCTTTCTTT.

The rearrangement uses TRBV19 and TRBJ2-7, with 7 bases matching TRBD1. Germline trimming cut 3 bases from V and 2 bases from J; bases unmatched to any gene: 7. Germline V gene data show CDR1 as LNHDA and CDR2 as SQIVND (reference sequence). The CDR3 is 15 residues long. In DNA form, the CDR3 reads TGTGCCAGTAGTATCCTCCGGACAGGAGCCTACGAGCAGTACTTC. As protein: CASSILRTGAYEQYF.

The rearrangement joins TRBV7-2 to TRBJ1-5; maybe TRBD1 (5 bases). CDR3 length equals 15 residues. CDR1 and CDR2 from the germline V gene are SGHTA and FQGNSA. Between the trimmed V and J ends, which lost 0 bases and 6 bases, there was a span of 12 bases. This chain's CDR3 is CASSLASGFGQPQHF. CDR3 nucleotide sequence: TGTGCCAGCAGCTTAGCCTCAGGGTTTGGTCAGCCCCAGCATTTT.

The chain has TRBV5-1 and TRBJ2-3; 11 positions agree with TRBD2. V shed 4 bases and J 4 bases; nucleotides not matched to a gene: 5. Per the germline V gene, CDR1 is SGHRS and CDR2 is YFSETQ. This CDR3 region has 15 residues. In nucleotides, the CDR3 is TGCGCCAGCAGCCCCGGGACTAGCGGTCCAGATACGCAGTATTTT. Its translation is CASSPGTSGPDTQYF. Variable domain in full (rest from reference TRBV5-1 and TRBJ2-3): KAGVTQTPRYLIKTRGQQVTLSCSPISGHRSVSWYQQTPGQGLQFLFEYFSETQRNKGNFPGRFSGRQFSNSRSEMNVSTLELGDSALYLCASSPGTSGPDTQYFGPGTRLTVL.

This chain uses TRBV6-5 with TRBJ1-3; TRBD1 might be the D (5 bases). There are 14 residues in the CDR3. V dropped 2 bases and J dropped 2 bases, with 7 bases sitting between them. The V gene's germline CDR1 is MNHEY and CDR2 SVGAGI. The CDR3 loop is CASSYGGAGNTIYF. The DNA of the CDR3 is TGTGCCAGCAGTTACGGAGGGGCTGGAAACACCATATATTTT.

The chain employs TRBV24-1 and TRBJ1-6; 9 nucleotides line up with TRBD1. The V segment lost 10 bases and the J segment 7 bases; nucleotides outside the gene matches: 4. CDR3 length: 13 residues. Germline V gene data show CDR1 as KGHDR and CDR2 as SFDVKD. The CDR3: CATQGAGNSPLHF. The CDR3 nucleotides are TGTGCCACACAGGGGGCTGGAAATTCACCCCTCCACTTT.

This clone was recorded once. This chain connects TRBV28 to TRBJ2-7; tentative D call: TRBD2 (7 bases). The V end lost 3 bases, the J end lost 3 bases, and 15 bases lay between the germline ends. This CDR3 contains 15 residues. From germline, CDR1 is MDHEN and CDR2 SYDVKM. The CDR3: CASSFSRGGIYEQYF. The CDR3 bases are TGTGCCAGCAGTTTCAGCAGGGGAGGGATCTACGAGCAGTACTTC.

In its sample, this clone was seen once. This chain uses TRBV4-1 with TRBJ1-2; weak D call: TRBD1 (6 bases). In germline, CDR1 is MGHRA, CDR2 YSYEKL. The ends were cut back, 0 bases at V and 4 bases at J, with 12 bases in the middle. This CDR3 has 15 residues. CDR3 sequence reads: CASSQERGWGYGYTF. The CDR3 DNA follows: TGCGCCAGCAGCCAAGAAAGGGGGTGGGGCTATGGCTACACCTTC.

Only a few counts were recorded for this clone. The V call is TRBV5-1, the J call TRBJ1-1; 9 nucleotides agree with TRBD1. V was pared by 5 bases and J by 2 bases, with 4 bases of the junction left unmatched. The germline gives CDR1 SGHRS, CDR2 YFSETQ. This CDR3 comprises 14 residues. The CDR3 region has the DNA TGCGCCAGCAGGGAACAGGGGGCAAACACTGAAGCTTTCTTT. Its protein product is CASREQGANTEAFF.

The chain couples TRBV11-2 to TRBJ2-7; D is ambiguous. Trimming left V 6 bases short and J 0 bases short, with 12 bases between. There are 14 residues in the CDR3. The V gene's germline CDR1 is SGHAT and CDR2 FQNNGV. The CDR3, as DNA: TGTGCCAGCAGACTTAGCACCATCTCCTACGAGCAGTACTTC. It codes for CASRLSTISYEQYF. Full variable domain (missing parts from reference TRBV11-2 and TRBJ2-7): EAGVAQSPRYKIIEKRQSVAFWCNPISGHATLYWYQQILGQGPKLLIQFQNNGVVDDSQLPKDRFSAERLKGVDSTLKIQPAKLEDSAVYLCASRLSTISYEQYFGPGTRLTVT.

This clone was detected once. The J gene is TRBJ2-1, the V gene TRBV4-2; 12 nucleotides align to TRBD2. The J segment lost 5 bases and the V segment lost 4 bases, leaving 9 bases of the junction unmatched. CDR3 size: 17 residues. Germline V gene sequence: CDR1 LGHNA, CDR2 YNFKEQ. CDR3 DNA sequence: TGTGCCAGCAGCCCCTCAGAACTAGCGGGGGGAAACAATGAGCAGTTCTTC. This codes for CASSPSELAGGNNEQFF.

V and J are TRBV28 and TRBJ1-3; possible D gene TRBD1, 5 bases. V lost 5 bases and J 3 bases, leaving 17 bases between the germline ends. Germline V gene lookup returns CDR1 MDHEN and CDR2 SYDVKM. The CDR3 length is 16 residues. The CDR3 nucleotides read TGTGCCAGCAGTACCACCCCAGGGATGTATGGAAACACCATATATTTT. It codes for CASSTTPGMYGNTIYF.

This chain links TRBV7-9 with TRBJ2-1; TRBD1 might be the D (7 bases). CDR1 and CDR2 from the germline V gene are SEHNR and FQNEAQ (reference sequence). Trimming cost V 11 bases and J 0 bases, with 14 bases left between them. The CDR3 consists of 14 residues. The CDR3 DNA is TGTGCCGGAGGAGGGGGCTTCTCCTACAATGAGCAGTTCTTC. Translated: CAGGGGFSYNEQFF.

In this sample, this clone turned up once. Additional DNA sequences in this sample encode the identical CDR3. CDR3 coding DNA: TGTGCCAGCTCCCTGGGGGGGGCGACTAATGAAAAACTGTTTTTT. The encoded protein is CASSLGGATNEKLFF. This chain uses TRBV28 with TRBJ1-4, with a possible D match to TRBD1 (6 bases). The length of the CDR3 is 15 residues. Trimming removed 8 bases from V and 2 bases from J, with 15 bases in between. Looked up from germline, CDR1 is MDHEN and CDR2 is SYDVKM.

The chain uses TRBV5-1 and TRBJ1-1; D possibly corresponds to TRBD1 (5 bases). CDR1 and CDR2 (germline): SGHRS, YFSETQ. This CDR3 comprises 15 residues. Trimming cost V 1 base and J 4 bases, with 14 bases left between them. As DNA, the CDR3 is TGCGCCAGCAGCTTGAGTGGACAACGTTTCACTGAAGCTTTCTTT. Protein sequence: CASSLSGQRFTEAFF.

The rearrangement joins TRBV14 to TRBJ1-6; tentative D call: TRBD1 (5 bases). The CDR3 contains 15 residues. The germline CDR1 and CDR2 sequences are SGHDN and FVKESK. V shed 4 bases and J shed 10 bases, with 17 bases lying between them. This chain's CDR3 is CASSPRFGGDSPLHF. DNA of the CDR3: TGTGCCAGCAGCCCAAGATTTGGGGGGGACTCACCCCTCCACTTT.

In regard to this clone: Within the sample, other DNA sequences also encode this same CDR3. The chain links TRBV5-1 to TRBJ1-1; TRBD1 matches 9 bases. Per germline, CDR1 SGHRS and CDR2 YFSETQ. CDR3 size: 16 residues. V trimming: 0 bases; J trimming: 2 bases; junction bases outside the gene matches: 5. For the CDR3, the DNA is TGCGCCAGCAGCTTGGGGACAGGGGCTCTAAACACTGAAGCTTTCTTT. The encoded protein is CASSLGTGALNTEAFF.

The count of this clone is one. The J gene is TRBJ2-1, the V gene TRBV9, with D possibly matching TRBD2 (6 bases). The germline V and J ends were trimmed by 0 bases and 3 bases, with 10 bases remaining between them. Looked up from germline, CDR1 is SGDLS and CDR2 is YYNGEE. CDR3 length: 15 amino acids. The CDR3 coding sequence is TGTGCCAGCAGCGTAGATCCGCGGGACTACAATGAGCAGTTCTTC. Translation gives CASSVDPRDYNEQFF.

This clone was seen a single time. The CDR3 reads CASSQEYSGTSQPQHF. DNA for the CDR3: TGTGCCAGCAGCCAAGAGTATTCTGGGACAAGTCAGCCCCAGCATTTT. This sequence joins TRBV3-1 (or the pseudogene TRBV3-2) and TRBJ1-5, with D maybe TRBD1 (6 bases). The length of the CDR3 is 16 residues. Trimming stripped 0 bases from V and 6 bases from J, with 15 bases between. CDR1 is LGHDT, CDR2 YNNKEL, per germline (reference sequence).

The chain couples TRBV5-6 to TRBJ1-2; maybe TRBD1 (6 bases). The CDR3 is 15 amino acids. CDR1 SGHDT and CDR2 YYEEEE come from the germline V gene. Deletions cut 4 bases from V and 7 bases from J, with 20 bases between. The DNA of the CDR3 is TGTGCCAGCAGCGTGGCAGGGGCTTCCCCGAGTGGCTACACCTTC. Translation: CASSVAGASPSGYTF.

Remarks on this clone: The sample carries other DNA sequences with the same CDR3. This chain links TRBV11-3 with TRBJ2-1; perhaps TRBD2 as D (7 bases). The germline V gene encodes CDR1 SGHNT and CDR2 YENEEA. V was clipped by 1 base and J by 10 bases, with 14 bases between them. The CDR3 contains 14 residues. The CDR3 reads CASSLVGGASEQFF. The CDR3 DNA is TGTGCCAGCAGCTTAGTTGGGGGGGCTAGCGAGCAGTTCTTC. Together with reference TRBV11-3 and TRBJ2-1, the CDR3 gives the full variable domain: EAGVVQSPRYKIIEKKQPVAFWCNPISGHNTLYWYLQNLGQGPELLIRYENEEAVDDSQLPKDRFSAERLKGVDSTLKIQPAELGDSAVYLCASSLVGGASEQFFGPGTRLTVL.

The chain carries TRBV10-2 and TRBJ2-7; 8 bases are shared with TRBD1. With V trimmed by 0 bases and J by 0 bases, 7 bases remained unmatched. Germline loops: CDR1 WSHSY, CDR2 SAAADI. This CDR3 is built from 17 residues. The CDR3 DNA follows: TGCGCCAGCAGTGAGTCTGGGATTGGGACAGGCTCCTACGAGCAGTACTTC. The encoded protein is CASSESGIGTGSYEQYF.

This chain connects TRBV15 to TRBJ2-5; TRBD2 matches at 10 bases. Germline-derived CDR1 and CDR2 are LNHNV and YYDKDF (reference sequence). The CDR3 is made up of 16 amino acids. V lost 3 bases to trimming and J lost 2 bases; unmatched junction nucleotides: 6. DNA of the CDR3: TGTGCCACCAGCAGTCTCCTTAGCGGGGGGCAAGAGACCCAGTACTTC. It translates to CATSSLLSGGQETQYF.

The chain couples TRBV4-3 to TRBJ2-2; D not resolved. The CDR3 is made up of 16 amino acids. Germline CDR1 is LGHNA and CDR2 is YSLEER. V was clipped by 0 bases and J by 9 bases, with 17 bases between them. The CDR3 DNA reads TGCGCCAGCAGCCAAGATGGAAGAGCTAGAGTTTGGGAGCTGTTTTTT. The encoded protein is CASSQDGRARVWELFF.